This T cell receptor (beta chain) appears in the sequencing data of a study of T-cell memory formation after mild COVID-19. Study-level findings and limits: Memory sampled before infection contained some responding clones, suggesting cross-reactive memory joined. Mostly located in CM and EM were contracting CD4+ clones, with contracting CD8+ clones located in EMRA.

TCRdb re-derived calls from the 5' RACE reads in MiXCR, one entry per CDR3 protein. This sample yields roughly 450,000 distinct CDR3 sequences, of which around a sixth are seen a single time; more than 9% belongs to the top ten. The CDR3 consists of 15 residues. CDR1 and CDR2 (germline): DFQATT, SNEGSKA (reference sequence). Unmatched junction bases numbered 5, after V lost 0 bases and J lost 7 bases. A word on this clonotype: The antigen is undetermined.

V gene TRBV20-1 combines with J gene TRBJ2-5; the match to TRBD2 covers 13 bases. The specimen was PBMCs or a T cell subset sorted from them (not recorded which). This receptor was taken from an adult woman who had mild COVID-19 (a few samples of this study predate the infection). Cell type and time point are not known. The CDR3 DNA sequence: TGCAGTGCTAGAGACGGGACTAGCGGGACGGGGACCCAGTACTTC. Protein product: CSARDGTSGTGTQYF.